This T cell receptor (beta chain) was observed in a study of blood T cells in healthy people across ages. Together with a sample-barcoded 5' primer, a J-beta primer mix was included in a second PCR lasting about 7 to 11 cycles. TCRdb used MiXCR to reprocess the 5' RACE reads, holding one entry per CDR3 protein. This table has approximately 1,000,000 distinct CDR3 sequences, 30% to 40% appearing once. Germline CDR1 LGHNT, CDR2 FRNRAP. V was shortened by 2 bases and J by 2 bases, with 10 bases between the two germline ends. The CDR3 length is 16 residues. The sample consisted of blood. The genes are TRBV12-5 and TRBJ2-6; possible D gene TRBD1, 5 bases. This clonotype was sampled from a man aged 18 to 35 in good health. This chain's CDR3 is CASGLSGRAGANVLTF. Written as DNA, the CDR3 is TGTGCTAGTGGTTTGAGTGGCAGGGCTGGGGCCAACGTCCTGACTTTC.